This T cell receptor beta chain was identified in a study of OX40 agonist ivuxolimab in advanced cancers. Study background: Previous treatment with anti-PD-1, anti-PD-L1 or anti-CTLA-4 therapy was allowed; 40% had received some. Three patients responded partially, comprising one with hepatocellular carcinoma and two with cutaneous melanoma.

This clone was recorded a few times. TCRdb keeps only in-frame clones here, not all; method: immunoSEQ multiplex PCR. The sample contains 80,000 to 100,000 clones, about 90% of which appear only once. This CDR3 is built from 15 residues. The V end was cut by 5 bases, the J end by 4 bases, with 17 bases between. Germline V lookup: CDR1 MDHEN, CDR2 SYDVKM. Sample: CD4+ or CD8+ T cells sorted from blood, taken in a trial of the OX40 agonist ivuxolimab. V usage is TRBV28 and J usage is TRBJ1-1; TRBD1 is a possible D gene (5 bases). The sequence was obtained from an adult with an advanced solid tumor such as melanoma, head and neck, liver or kidney cancer. CDR3 sequence: CASSHRQSRGTEAFF. In nucleotides, the CDR3 is TGTGCCAGCAGTCACCGACAGAGTCGGGGCACTGAAGCTTTCTTT.